These T cell receptor beta chains were read from a single sample in a study of blood T cell repertoires in COVID-19. Assay: immunoSEQ multiplex PCR; the TCRdb copy retains only in-frame clones and omits some. This sample yields 150,000 to 200,000 clones, of which 82% are seen a single time; more than 4.5% belongs to the top ten. The sequenced sample consisted of PBMCs or T cells enriched from blood (not recorded which). Receptors were obtained from a woman aged 60-70 years with acute COVID-19. Both conserved end residues are trimmed from each CDR3. Fields, in order: clone size, V gene, J gene, CDR3 protein. Size is stated for part of the rows, as once, few or many counts, or as a class when the clone is expanded.

>NA|TRBV5-4|TRBJ2-1
ASSSGVGYNEQF
>NA|TRBV18|TRBJ2-1
ASSPPTGTSGANEQF
>NA|TRBV6-1|TRBJ1-1
ASSELRNTEAF
>NA|TRBV29-1|TRBJ1-2
SVEGRDRVNYGYT
>many|TRBV11-2|TRBJ1-2
ASSLVRDRAPYGYT
>NA|TRBV19|TRBJ2-1
ASNLKFGLSNEQF
>NA|TRBV3-1/TRBV3-2|TRBJ1-2
ASSQDLANYGYT
>few|TRBV5-1|TRBJ1-5
ASREGPQVYQPQH
>NA|TRBV19|TRBJ2-1
ASSMVGASYNEQF
>once|TRBV5-3|TRBJ2-3
ARRARRGLAGVSDTQY
>once|TRBV6-5|TRBJ1-2
ASSYSVYSPPYGYT
>NA|TRBV18|TRBJ1-1
ASSAQGGNTEAF
>NA|TRBV19|TRBJ1-2
ASRSGNGYT
>NA|TRBV11-2|TRBJ2-2
ASSLLIAGVTGELF
>NA|TRBV7-2|TRBJ2-7
ASSRTSGRGGGSYEQY
>once|TRBV4-2|TRBJ1-1
ASSQVGTGLGNTEAF
>NA|TRBV6-5|TRBJ1-6
ASSYNRENNSPLH
>NA|TRBV9|TRBJ2-5
ASSVGTSGIQETQY
>once|TRBV9|TRBJ2-5
ASSKDRGHETQY
>NA|TRBV6-1|TRBJ1-3
ASSAGPTGSGNTIY
>NA|TRBV7-2|TRBJ2-2
ASTLLRGKLTGELF
>NA|TRBV9|TRBJ2-2
ASSVEASGRNGELF
>NA|TRBV30|TRBJ1-6
AWSVGTARRNSPLH
>NA|TRBV3-1/TRBV3-2|TRBJ1-2
ASSQAGPGIQGGYT
>NA|TRBV16|TRBJ1-5
ASSQSRGRTYQPQH
>NA|TRBV6-5|TRBJ2-1
ASSRGGSGYEQF
>NA|TRBV6-5|TRBJ2-1
ASKGGLYNEQF
>NA|TRBV5-4|TRBJ2-2
ASSLQGTPNTGELF
>few|TRBV6-2/TRBV6-3|TRBJ1-4
ASSYSGQLEKLF
>NA|TRBV4-1|TRBJ1-1
ASSQGQGGTEAF
>once|TRBV21-1|TRBJ2-7
AVLCTYEQY
>NA|TRBV7-2|TRBJ2-3
ASSSGLAGVSDTQY
>NA|TRBV27|TRBJ1-6
ASSLSGRNNSPLH
>NA|TRBV11-3|TRBJ1-2
ASSYRTGDGYT
>NA|TRBV7-2|TRBJ1-2
ASRIQGEYGYT
>NA|TRBV7-2|TRBJ1-4
ASSLTPETATNEKLF
>NA|TRBV10-3|TRBJ2-3
AISGTGGTDTQY
>NA|TRBV5-4|TRBJ1-5
ASSVGGGYGNQPQH
>NA|TRBV5-8|TRBJ2-5
ASSFPSGSRRETQY